This T cell receptor beta chain was sequenced during a study of cytomegalovirus exposure and HLA in healthy donors. Study as a whole: Assignment to the Caucasian-associated ancestry cluster applied to approximately 80% of the approximately 400 genotyped donors.

The CDR3 spans 12 residues. Trimming shortened V by 2 bases and J by 7 bases, and 5 bases separated the two germline ends. Germline CDR1 is KGHSH and CDR2 is LQKENI. Healthy bone marrow donors made up the donors. Donors likely had unrecorded immune exposures despite being nominally healthy when sampled. This clone has only a few counts. Its antigen is not identified. Study-wide findings and caveats: Some V segments, TRBV6-2 and TRBV6-3 among them, were indistinguishable and were therefore excluded.

Both 60 Vbeta primers and 13 Jbeta primers went into the PCR. The protocol was immunoSEQ multiplex PCR, while the TCRdb copy is restricted to in-frame clones and leaves out a portion. The sample lists some 150,000 clones; about 80% were seen once. The chain uses TRBV18 and TRBJ1-4, with no clear D. The TCR comes from a man aged 30 to 45 in good health and CMV-seronegative. Sample: PBMCs. The chain's CDR3 is CASSPYGEKLFF. The CDR3 region has the DNA TGTGCCAGCTCACCATACGGTGAAAAACTGTTTTTT. Supplemented by reference TRBV18 and TRBJ1-4, the full variable domain reads NAGVMQNPRHLVRRRGQEARLRCSPMKGHSHVYWYRQLPEEGLKFMVYLQKENIIDESGMPKERFSAEFPKEGPSILRIQQVVRGDSAAYFCASSPYGEKLFFGSGTQLSVL.